This T cell receptor (beta chain) was obtained from a study of Graves' ophthalmopathy and Graves' hyperthyroidism. With 4 bases clipped from V and 2 bases from J, the junction kept 5 bases outside the gene matches. This CDR3 contains 16 residues. In germline, CDR1 is DFQATT, CDR2 SNEGSKA (reference sequence). Amplified TCR beta CDR3 regions were obtained using RNA transcripts as template. Second-round multiplex PCR came after first-round RT-PCR with HTBI primers. One entry per CDR3 protein, called by TCRdb with MiXCR from the multiplex PCR reads. Of about 480,000 distinct CDR3 sequences listed, about an eighth were seen once; the top ten hold over 8%. This clonotype was detected many times.

Sequencing input: blood. The sequence derives from a woman younger than 45 with Graves' ophthalmopathy. V usage is TRBV20-1 and J usage is TRBJ2-7, with 16 bases lining up with TRBD2. The chain's CDR3 is CSAIGTSGRATYEQYF. Written as DNA, the CDR3 is TGCAGTGCTATAGGGACTAGCGGGAGGGCCACCTACGAGCAGTACTTC.